The rows below give T cell receptor beta chains drawn from one sample of a study of prognosis after radiotherapy for stage I lung cancer. TCRdb re-called the multiplex PCR reads with MiXCR, one entry per CDR3 protein. The sample lists tens of thousands of distinct CDR3 sequences, 46% occurring once. The material was PBMCs, obtained before or after stereotactic body radiation therapy (not recorded which). These receptors were obtained from a donor over 45 with non-small cell lung cancer. Both conserved end residues are part of each CDR3. D genes are given only for firm matches. A row's size may be missing; if present it is once, few, many or a size class.

J gene: TRBJ2-5
V gene: TRBV24-1
D gene: NA
clone size: many
CDR3 DNA: TGTGCCACCAGTGATTACCAGAACTTTACAGGGTTAGGGACCCAGTACTTC
CDR3 protein: CATSDYQNFTGLGTQYF

J gene: TRBJ2-1
V gene: TRBV20-1
D gene: TRBD2
clone size: many
CDR3 DNA: TGCAGTGCACAACTCCAGCGGGGGAGCTCCTACAATGAGCAGTTCTTC
CDR3 protein: CSAQLQRGSSYNEQFF

J gene: TRBJ2-1
V gene: TRBV5-4
D gene: NA
clone size: many
CDR3 DNA: TGTGCCAGCAGCTTGGAAGGGGTGTTATCCTACAATGAGCAGTTCTTC
CDR3 protein: CASSLEGVLSYNEQFF

J gene: TRBJ2-1
V gene: TRBV24-1
D gene: NA
clone size: NA
CDR3 DNA: TGTGCCACCAGTGAAGGCAGGGTGTTGGGTGAGCAGTTCTTC
CDR3 protein: CATSEGRVLGEQFF

J gene: TRBJ1-4
V gene: TRBV20-1
D gene: NA
clone size: many
CDR3 DNA: TGCAGTGCCATGGGACACGGTCGTGAAAAACTGTTTTTT
CDR3 protein: CSAMGHGREKLFF

J gene: TRBJ2-2
V gene: TRBV3-1
D gene: TRBD2
clone size: few
CDR3 DNA: TGTGCCAGCAGCCAGATAGCGGGAGGGGAGAACACCGGGGAGCTGTTTTTT
CDR3 protein: CASSQIAGGENTGELFF

J gene: TRBJ1-1
V gene: TRBV6-4
D gene: NA
clone size: NA
CDR3 DNA: TGTGCCAGCAGTGACAGAGGGGGCACTGAAGCTTTCTTT
CDR3 protein: CASSDRGGTEAFF

J gene: TRBJ2-7
V gene: TRBV10-3
D gene: TRBD2
clone size: many
CDR3 DNA: TGTGCCATCAGGTCGACTAGCGGAAGATCCTACGAGCAGTACTTC
CDR3 protein: CAIRSTSGRSYEQYF

J gene: TRBJ2-1
V gene: TRBV9
D gene: NA
clone size: NA
CDR3 DNA: TGCGCCAGCAGCGTAGTCGTGAGCAATGAGCAGTTCTTC
CDR3 protein: CASSVVVSNEQFF

J gene: TRBJ2-1
V gene: TRBV6-1
D gene: NA
clone size: medium-sized
CDR3 DNA: TGTGCCAGCCTACAAAGCTCCTACAATGAGCAGTTCTTC
CDR3 protein: CASLQSSYNEQFF